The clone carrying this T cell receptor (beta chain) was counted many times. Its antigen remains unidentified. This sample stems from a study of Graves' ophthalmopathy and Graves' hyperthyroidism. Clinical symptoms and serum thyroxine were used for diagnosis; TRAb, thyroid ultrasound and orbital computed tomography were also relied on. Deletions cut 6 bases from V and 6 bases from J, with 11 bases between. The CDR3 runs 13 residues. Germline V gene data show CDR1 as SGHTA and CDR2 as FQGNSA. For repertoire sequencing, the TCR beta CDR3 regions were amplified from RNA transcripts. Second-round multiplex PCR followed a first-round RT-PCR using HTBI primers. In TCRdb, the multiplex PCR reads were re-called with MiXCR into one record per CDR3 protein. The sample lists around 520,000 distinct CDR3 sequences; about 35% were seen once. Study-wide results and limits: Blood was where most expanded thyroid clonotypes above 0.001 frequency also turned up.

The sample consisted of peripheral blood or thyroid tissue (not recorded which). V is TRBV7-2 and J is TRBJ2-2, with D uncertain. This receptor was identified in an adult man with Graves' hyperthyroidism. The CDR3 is CASSFSPPGELFF. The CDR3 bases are TGTGCCAGCAGTTTTTCGCCTCCCGGGGAGCTGTTTTTT.